This entry describes one T cell receptor (beta chain). Libraries were prepared by immunoSEQ multiplex PCR; TCRdb keeps only in-frame clonotypes and omits some of them. The table records tens of thousands of clones, around 80% of them present only once. This entry belongs to a study of OX40 agonist ivuxolimab in advanced cancers. Study overall: Two patients with cutaneous melanoma and one with hepatocellular carcinoma, three in total, showed partial responses.

CDR1 and CDR2 from the germline V gene are SGHRS and YFSETQ. This CDR3 comprises 15 residues. The V end was cut by 5 bases, the J end by 0 bases, with 12 bases between. V gene TRBV5-1 combines with J gene TRBJ2-1; no firm D call. The TCR comes from an adult with an advanced solid tumor such as melanoma, head and neck, liver or kidney cancer. The material was CD4+ or CD8+ T cells sorted from blood, obtained in a trial of the OX40 agonist ivuxolimab. CDR3 bases: TGCGCCAGCAGTCCTTATGAGAGCTCCTACAATGAGCAGTTCTTC. It translates to CASSPYESSYNEQFF.